Shown below are 2 T cell receptor beta chains from a single sample sequenced in a study of cytomegalovirus exposure and HLA in healthy donors. 13 Jbeta primers and 60 Vbeta primers were used for the PCR. Profiled with immunoSEQ multiplex PCR; TCRdb holds only in-frame clones, not every one. The sample lists about 130,000 clones, 70% to 90% seen once, with 1.5% to 2% in the top ten. The sample was PBMCs. Source of these receptors: a boy aged 5-17 years in good health and CMV-seronegative.

The chain uses TRBV6-1 and TRBJ1-5; D remains unclear. Germline V gene lookup returns CDR1 MNHNS and CDR2 SASEGT. The V end was cut by 3 bases, the J end by 6 bases, with 21 bases between. The CDR3 is made up of 17 amino acids. The CDR3 sequence is CASSDGGRRRGSQPQHF. The CDR3 region has the DNA TGTGCCAGCAGTGACGGAGGGAGACGGAGAGGGAGTCAGCCCCAGCATTTT.

The CDR3 loop is CASSLVAGGPGELFF. The CDR3 DNA is TGTGCCAGCAGCTTAGTAGCGGGAGGGCCCGGGGAGCTGTTTTTT. The V gene is TRBV11-2, the J gene TRBJ2-2, with TRBD2 matching over 11 bases. With 1 base clipped from V and 6 bases from J, the junction kept 1 base outside the gene matches. Per germline, CDR1 SGHAT and CDR2 FQNNGV. The CDR3 extends over 15 amino acids. Filled out from reference TRBV11-2 and TRBJ2-2, the complete variable domain reads EAGVAQSPRYKIIEKRQSVAFWCNPISGHATLYWYQQILGQGPKLLIQFQNNGVVDDSQLPKDRFSAERLKGVDSTLKIQPAKLEDSAVYLCASSLVAGGPGELFFGEGSRLTVL.